This TCR beta chain was sequenced in a study of blood T cell repertoires in COVID-19. In terms of age and location, participants ranged from roughly 18 to 100 years and lived in about two dozen US areas. Participant-given clinical history determined each cohort assignment. The CDR3 extends over 15 amino acids. CDR1 and CDR2 (germline): SEHNR, FQNEAQ (reference sequence). V lost 5 bases, J lost 8 bases, and 12 bases stayed unmatched. Assay: immunoSEQ multiplex PCR; the TCRdb copy retains only in-frame clones and omits some. Of hundreds of thousands of clones in the sample, 70% to 90% were seen once. The chain joins TRBV7-9 to TRBJ2-1; the match to TRBD2 covers 7 bases. This receptor was identified in a woman younger than 35 who had been exposed to COVID-19. The source material was PBMCs or T cells enriched from blood (not recorded which). DNA for the CDR3: TGTGCCAGCAGCCGCCCTAGCGGAGACCCCCATGAGCAGTTCTTC. Translating gives CASSRPSGDPHEQFF.